This T cell receptor (beta chain) appears in the sequencing data of a study of blood T cell repertoires in COVID-19. Using immunoSEQ multiplex PCR, the repertoire was profiled, and TCRdb retains in-frame clones only, with some absent. The table lists a few hundred thousand clones, around nine tenths of them singletons. CDR3 length equals 15 residues. Germline V lookup: CDR1 LGHNA, CDR2 YNFKEQ. Trimming removed 1 base at V and 7 bases at J, with 13 bases between. V and J are TRBV4-2 and TRBJ1-4; a weak D match, TRBD1 (5 bases). Sequenced material: PBMCs or T cells enriched from blood (not recorded which). This TCR was recovered from a woman aged 25 to 45 who had recovered from COVID-19. CDR3 bases: TGTGCCAGCAGCCAAGGCAGGGTGGGCGGTGAAAAACTGTTTTTT. Protein: CASSQGRVGGEKLFF.